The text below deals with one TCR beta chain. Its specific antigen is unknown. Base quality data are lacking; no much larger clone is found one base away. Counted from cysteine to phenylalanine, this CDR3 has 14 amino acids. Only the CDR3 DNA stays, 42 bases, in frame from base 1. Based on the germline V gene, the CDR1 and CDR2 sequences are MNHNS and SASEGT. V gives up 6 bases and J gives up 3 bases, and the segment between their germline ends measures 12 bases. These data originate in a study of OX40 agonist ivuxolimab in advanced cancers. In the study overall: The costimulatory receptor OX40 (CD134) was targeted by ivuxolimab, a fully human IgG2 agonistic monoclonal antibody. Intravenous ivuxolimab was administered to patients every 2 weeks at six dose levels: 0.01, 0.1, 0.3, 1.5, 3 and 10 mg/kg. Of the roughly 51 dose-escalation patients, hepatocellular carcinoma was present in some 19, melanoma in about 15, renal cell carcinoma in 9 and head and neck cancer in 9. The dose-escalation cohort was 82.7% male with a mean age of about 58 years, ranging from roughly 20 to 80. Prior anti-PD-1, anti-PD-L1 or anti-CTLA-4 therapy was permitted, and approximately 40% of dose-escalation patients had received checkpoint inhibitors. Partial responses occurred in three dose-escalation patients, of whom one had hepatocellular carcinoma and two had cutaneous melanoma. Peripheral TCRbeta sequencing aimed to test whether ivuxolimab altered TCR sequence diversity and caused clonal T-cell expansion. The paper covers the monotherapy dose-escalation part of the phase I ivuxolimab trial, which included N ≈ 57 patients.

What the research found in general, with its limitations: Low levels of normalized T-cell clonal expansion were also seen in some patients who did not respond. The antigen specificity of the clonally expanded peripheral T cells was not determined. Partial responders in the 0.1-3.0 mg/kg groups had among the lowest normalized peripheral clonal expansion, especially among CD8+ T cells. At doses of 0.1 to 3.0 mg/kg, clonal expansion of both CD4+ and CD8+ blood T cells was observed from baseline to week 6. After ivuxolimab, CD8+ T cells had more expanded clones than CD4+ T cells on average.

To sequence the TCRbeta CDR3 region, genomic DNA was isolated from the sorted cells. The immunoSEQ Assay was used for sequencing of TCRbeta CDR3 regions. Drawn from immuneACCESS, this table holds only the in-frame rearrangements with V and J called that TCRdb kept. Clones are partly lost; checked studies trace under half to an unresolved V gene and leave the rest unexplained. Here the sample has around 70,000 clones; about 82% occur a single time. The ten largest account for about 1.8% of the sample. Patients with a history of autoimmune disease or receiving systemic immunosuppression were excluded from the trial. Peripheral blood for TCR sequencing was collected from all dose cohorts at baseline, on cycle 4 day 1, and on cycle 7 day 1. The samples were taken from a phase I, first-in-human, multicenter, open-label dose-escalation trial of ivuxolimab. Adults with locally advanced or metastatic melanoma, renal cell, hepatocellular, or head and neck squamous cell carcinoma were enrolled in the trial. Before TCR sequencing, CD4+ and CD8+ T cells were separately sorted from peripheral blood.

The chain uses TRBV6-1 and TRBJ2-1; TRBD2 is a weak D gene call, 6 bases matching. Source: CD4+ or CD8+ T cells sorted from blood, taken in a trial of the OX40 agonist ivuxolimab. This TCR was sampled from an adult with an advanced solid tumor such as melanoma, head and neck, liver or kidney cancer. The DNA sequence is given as TGTGCCAGCAGCGAGTCTAGCGTCTACAATGAGCAGTTCTTC. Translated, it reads CASSESSVYNEQFF.